This record covers a single TCR beta chain. Method: immunoSEQ multiplex PCR; TCRdb's copy keeps in-frame clones and lacks some. The sample includes 300,000 to 450,000 clones, 75% to 90% of them seen just once. These data come from a study of blood T cell repertoires in COVID-19. Cohorts were assigned according to the clinical history that participants reported. Sequencing input: PBMCs or T cells enriched from blood (not recorded which). The clonotype originates from a man between 18 and 29 years old who had recovered from COVID-19.

CDR3 sequence reads: CASSLTGVRFEQYF. DNA of the CDR3: TGTGCCAGCAGTTTAACAGGGGTTAGGTTCGAGCAGTACTTC. This chain uses TRBV28 with TRBJ2-7; 7 positions agree with TRBD1. The CDR3 length is 14 residues. V shed 2 bases, J shed 6 bases, and the junction held 7 bases outside the gene matches. Germline V gene data show CDR1 as MDHEN and CDR2 as SYDVKM.